The source of this T cell receptor (beta chain) is a study of blood T cells in healthy people across ages. Primers used in a second PCR of roughly 7 to 11 cycles were a sample-barcoded 5' primer and a J-beta primer mix. MiXCR was run by TCRdb on the 5' RACE reads, yielding one entry per CDR3 protein. The sample consists of approximately 1,700,000 distinct CDR3 sequences, 39% of them appearing once. There are 15 residues in the CDR3. Trimming shortened V by 6 bases and J by 4 bases, and 16 bases separated the two germline ends. Germline V lookup: CDR1 MNHNY, CDR2 SVGAGI (reference sequence). The clonotype was recovered from a human donor in good health. The chain couples TRBV6-6 to TRBJ1-3; D unresolved. The material sequenced was blood. The CDR3 sequence: CASRVRLATGNTIYF. The CDR3, as DNA: TGTGCCAGCAGGGTCCGGTTGGCTACCGGAAACACCATATATTTT.